The source of this T cell receptor beta chain is a study of T cell repertoires in cytomegalovirus infection. Germline trimming cut 2 bases from V and 0 bases from J; bases unmatched to any gene: 3. Germline CDR1 and CDR2: SGHTA and FQGNSA. The CDR3 covers 19 residues. TCRdb recomputed calls from the reads with MiXCR, one row per CDR3 protein. Here the sample spans roughly 120,000 distinct CDR3 sequences, roughly a tenth being singletons. Study-level points and caveats: It was HLA-C-restricted CMV-specific TCR beta clonotypes that dominated the response ex vivo. CMV carriers with the relevant HLA were identified by cumulative public TCR beta family frequency.

This clonotype was counted ten times or more. The target antigen is unknown. The receptor was isolated from a human donor in good health (CMV status not recorded). Some clones in this sample may be carry-over from other donors' samples. The rearrangement joins TRBV7-2 to TRBJ2-6; 14 nucleotides align to TRBD2. The sequencing input was PBMCs, sequenced either directly or after in vitro stimulation (not recorded which). This CDR3 is CASSLSGLAGGSGANVLTF. The CDR3 DNA sequence: TGTGCCAGCAGCTTATCCGGACTAGCGGGGGGCTCTGGGGCCAACGTCCTGACTTTC. The variable domain in full, with the rest retrieved from reference TRBV7-2 and TRBJ2-6, is GAGVSQSPSNKVTEKGKDVELRCDPISGHTALYWYRQSLGQGLEFLIYFQGNSAPDKSGLPSDRFSAERTGGSVSTLTIQRTQQEDSAVYLCASSLSGLAGGSGANVLTFGAGSRLTVL.